What follows is one TCR beta chain and its context. This entry is derived from a study of response to subunit inactivated influenza vaccine. Germline V gene lookup returns CDR1 LNHDA and CDR2 SQIVND (reference sequence). CDR3 length: 14 amino acids. Trimming cost V 4 bases and J 6 bases, with 13 bases left between them. Each CDR3 protein is one row after TCRdb ran MiXCR on the RT-PCR reads. Counted here are some 500,000 distinct CDR3 sequences, about 15% occurring once; the ten biggest clones make up 2.5% to 3.5%. Material: CD4+ T cells sorted from PBMCs, obtained around 2 years after vaccination. This receptor was obtained from a man aged 50 to 75 who received an inactivated influenza vaccine. The rearrangement uses TRBV19 and TRBJ2-4; D gene ambiguous. In DNA form, the CDR3 reads TGTGCCAGTAGTAGTCTGGGGATTGGAAACATTCAGTACTTC. Translation: CASSSLGIGNIQYF.